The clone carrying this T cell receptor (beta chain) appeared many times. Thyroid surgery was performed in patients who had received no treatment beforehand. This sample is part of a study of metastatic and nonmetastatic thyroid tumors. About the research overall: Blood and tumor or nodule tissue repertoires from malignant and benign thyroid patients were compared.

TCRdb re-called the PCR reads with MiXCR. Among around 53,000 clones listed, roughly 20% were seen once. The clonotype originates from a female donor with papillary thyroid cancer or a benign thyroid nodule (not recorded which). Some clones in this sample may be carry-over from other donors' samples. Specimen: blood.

The CDR3 bases are TGTGCCAGCAGGCGGACAGAGTATAACTCTGGAAACACCATATATTTT. Translated: CASRRTEYNSGNTIYF. The chain joins TRBV6-1 to TRBJ1-3, with D perhaps TRBD1 (6 bases). Trimming pared 6 bases from V and 0 bases from J, leaving 15 bases between. From germline, CDR1 is MNHNS and CDR2 SASEGT. The CDR3 consists of 16 residues.